This is a list of T cell receptor beta chains from one sample in a study of control samples from healthy donors and cancer patients. Only in-frame clones appear in the TCRdb table, and some are missing; sequencing was by immunoSEQ multiplex PCR. The sample includes approximately 97,000 clones, 85% of them seen just once. Material: blood. The receptor set was obtained from a man younger than 45 in good health. The CDR3 runs from the conserved cysteine through the conserved F or W. Fields, in order: clone size, D gene, J gene, V gene, CDR3 DNA, CDR3 protein. The D gene is left open where the match is weak. The size of a clone is reported for some rows only, either as once, few or many, or as a class for expanded clones.

NA,NA,TRBJ2-3,TRBV2,TGTGCCAGTCGCTCAGCCGCCTCAACGCAGTATTTT,CASRSAASTQYF
once,NA,TRBJ1-6,TRBV2,TGTGCCAGCCAACCCCTGGACGGGAATAATTCACCCCTCCACTTT,CASQPLDGNNSPLHF
NA,TRBD2,TRBJ2-1,TRBV19,TGTGCCAGTACCCGAACTAGCGGATTAGGCAATGAGCAGTTCTTC,CASTRTSGLGNEQFF
NA,TRBD1,TRBJ2-3,TRBV7-9,TGTGCCAGCAGCCCCAGGACAGGGTCAGATACGCAGTATTTT,CASSPRTGSDTQYF
NA,NA,TRBJ2-7,TRBV5-1,TGCGCCAGCAGCCCGGATCCGGCGGCCGGTTCGCACGAGCAGTACTTC,CASSPDPAAGSHEQYF
NA,NA,TRBJ1-1,TRBV5-1,TGCGCCAGCAGCTTGGCCGGGTTTGCTTTCTTT,CASSLAGFAFF
NA,TRBD1,TRBJ1-5,TRBV28,TGTGCCAGCAGTTCCTCTGGGACAGGGTTGCTGCCCCAGCATTTT,CASSSSGTGLLPQHF
NA,TRBD1,TRBJ2-5,TRBV11-2,TGTGCCAGCAGCTCAGAGGGGACAGTCAATCCGAGGGAGACCCAGTACTTC,CASSSEGTVNPRETQYF
NA,TRBD1,TRBJ2-2,TRBV5-4,TGTGCCAGCAGCCTGGGACAGACGAACACCGGGGAGCTGTTTTTT,CASSLGQTNTGELFF
NA,TRBD1,TRBJ1-3,TRBV7-9,TGTGCCAGCAGCTTCCCCGGGACAGGGAGCTCTGGAAACACCATATATTTT,CASSFPGTGSSGNTIYF
NA,NA,TRBJ2-1,TRBV3-1/TRBV3-2,TGTGCCAGCAGCCAGGGAAGTGAGCAGTTCTTC,CASSQGSEQFF